This T cell receptor beta chain was sequenced in a study (dated by TCRdb to 2014 to 2015). In terms of the full investigation: The study examined whether tumor-infiltrating Tregs in breast cancer are drawn from blood Tregs or arise in situ by conversion from other CD4+ T cell subsets. What the work shows at the level of the full study, not this receptor alone: Rather than covering whole repertoires, validation in the larger cohort was restricted to a single TCR beta V-J rearrangement. The TCR alpha and beta sequences of tumor-infiltrating Tregs showed the greatest overlap with tumor naive CD4+ T cells, followed by blood naive CD4+ T cells. In terms of TCR gene usage, tumor memory CD4+ T cells clustered together with blood and lymph node memory CD4+ cells, as well as with lymph node naive CD4+ cells.

CD4+CD25+CD127-/low cells were isolated as Tregs. Tregs, naive and memory CD4+ T cells from tumor, blood and ipsilateral draining lymph nodes of roughly 5 breast cancer patients underwent full-length TCR alpha and beta sequencing. Tumor tissue, along with lymph nodes from ipsilateral axillary dissection, was perfused with PBS, minced, and then digested using collagenase I and hyaluronidase. Sorted cell populations were confirmed by FACS to exceed 90% purity. Amplification of full-length TCR variable regions was done by 5' RACE PCR using constant-region reverse primers, and this step was followed by semi-nested PCR with Nested Universal Primer A. Using the ReliaPrep RNA Cell Miniprep System, total RNA was extracted, and the SMARTer RACE 5'/3' Kit was then used to reverse transcribe the RNA into 5'RACE-ready cDNA. An Illumina MiSeq was used to sequence the full-length TCR alpha and beta libraries, which had been barcoded with multiplex adaptors. In the authors' own workflow: For each of nine subset-tissue groups, sequencing data from the five patients were pooled, and the groups were then compared using unsupervised clustering of TCR gene usage. Repertoire similarity was calculated with the Morisita-Horn index, weighting shared sequences by their contribution to each repertoire. TCRdb itself trimmed the public reads at Q25 with fastp, ran MiXCR and retained productive beta chains. When rows share a CDR3 protein, they turn into one entry using the most common DNA and genes. V and J calls and clone size were set by TCRdb, not the authors. A total of 50,000 to 65,000 distinct CDR3 sequences appear in this sample, around 21% of them only once. The ten largest clones add up to under 3.5% of the sample.

Counted from cysteine to phenylalanine, this CDR3 has 12 amino acids. Kept here is only the CDR3 DNA, which spans 36 bases and is read in frame from base 1. The germline V gene sets CDR1 to MNHEY and CDR2 to SVGAGI. On this clonotype itself: This clone's antigen is unknown. One base away lies a much larger clone, so this may be a sequencing read error.

This sequence was found in a female donor with breast cancer. The V gene is TRBV6-5 and the J gene is TRBJ1-6; no D segment can be confidently identified. The sequencing sample was made of tumor-infiltrating Tregs sorted from the breast tumor. The nucleotide sequence is TGTGTCAGCAGGCTAGATAATTCACCCCTCCACTTT. This encodes CVSRLDNSPLHF.